This entry features one T cell receptor (beta chain) sequence. In the authors' methods: Reference gene primer amplification gave nucleated cell count estimates. Some clones are missing from TCRdb's copy, which holds only in-frame ones; the method was immunoSEQ multiplex PCR. That table is the source of V, J and clone size, and D and trimming were worked out from the DNA. Of under 250,000 clones listed, about 80% were seen once; the top ten hold around 3%. These data come from a study of blood T cell repertoires in COVID-19. Study-wide context: Material from acute and convalescent COVID-19 was sourced from the United States, Italy and Spain. T cells, B-cell-depleted T cells, or PBMCs supplied cDNA or gDNA.

CDR1 is GTSNPN and CDR2 is SVGIG in the germline V gene (reference sequence). This CDR3 region has 14 residues. The V gene lost 6 bases and the J gene lost 1 base, with 15 bases spanning the gap. This sequence originates from a young woman who had recovered from COVID-19. The chain employs TRBV30 and TRBJ1-1, with D possibly being TRBD1 (6 bases). Sequenced input: peripheral blood. The CDR3 is CACQDSPGNTEAFF. DNA for the CDR3: TGTGCCTGCCAGGACAGTCCGGGGAACACTGAAGCTTTCTTT.